Below, 13 T cell receptor beta chains from the same sample are listed, as sequenced in a study of control samples from healthy donors and cancer patients. Here immunoSEQ multiplex PCR was the method, and the copy in TCRdb shows in-frame clones only, minus some. The sample shows about 120,000 clones, approximately 84% of them seen only once. Sequences were obtained from blood. The receptor source for this set is a man aged 18 to 30 in good health.

J is TRBJ1-2 and V is TRBV19; TRBD1 matches at 7 bases. The CDR3 extends over 16 amino acids. V gave up 5 bases and J gave up 6 bases; unmatched junction bases: 15. Looked up from germline, CDR1 is LNHDA and CDR2 is SQIVND (reference sequence). The CDR3 loop reads CASSPHGTALPDGYTF. In nucleotides, the CDR3 is TGTGCCAGTAGTCCTCACGGGACAGCCTTACCCGATGGCTACACCTTC.

The chain is built from TRBV7-2 and TRBJ2-1; D unclear. This CDR3 has 13 amino acids. Germline CDR1 SGHTA, CDR2 FQGNSA. V lost 1 base and J lost 5, with 6 bases in between. DNA of the CDR3: TGTGCCAGCAGCTTAGACCATAACAATGAGCAGTTCTTC. It yields the protein CASSLDHNNEQFF.

The table lists this clone with a few counts. V gene TRBV7-2 combines with J gene TRBJ2-7; the D gene is possibly TRBD2 (5 bases). This CDR3 contains 15 residues. The V gene lost 1 base and the J gene lost 2 bases, with 12 bases spanning the gap. Germline V gene data show CDR1 as SGHTA and CDR2 as FQGNSA. In nucleotides, the CDR3 is TGTGCCAGCAGCTTAGGAGCGGCATCCACCTACGAGCAGTACTTC. Its protein is CASSLGAASTYEQYF. The entire variable domain, with the rest obtained from reference TRBV7-2 and TRBJ2-7, is as follows: GAGVSQSPSNKVTEKGKDVELRCDPISGHTALYWYRQSLGQGLEFLIYFQGNSAPDKSGLPSDRFSAERTGGSVSTLTIQRTQQEDSAVYLCASSLGAASTYEQYFGPGTRLTVT.

Only one count was recorded for this clone. This chain joins TRBV21-1 and TRBJ2-4; TRBD2, the table's D call, was not compared with the DNA. TRBV21-1 is designated a pseudogene. The CDR3 is 18 amino acids. Here the CDR3 reads CASSKEFAGPLAKNIQYF. The CDR3 coding sequence is TGTGCCAGCAGCAAAGAATTTGCGGGTCCCCTAGCCAAAAACATTCAGTACTTC.

The CDR3 region is CASSPTVPYEAFF. The CDR3 bases are TGTGCCAGCAGCCCCACCGTGCCGTATGAAGCTTTCTTT. J is TRBJ1-1 and V is TRBV3-1 (or the pseudogene TRBV3-2); D unresolved. V lost 4 bases to trimming and J lost 7 bases, with 13 bases between them. The CDR3 totals 13 residues. Germline CDR1 is LGHDT and CDR2 is YNNKEL (reference sequence).

The rearrangement uses TRBV10-3 and TRBJ2-7, with 11 bases that match TRBD2. Germline CDR1 reads ENHRY; CDR2 reads SYGVKD. V gave up 2 bases and J gave up 6 bases; unmatched junction bases: 6. This CDR3 has 15 amino acids. CDR3 sequence (DNA): TGTGCCATCAGTGAGGCTATACTAGCGGGGGCCGAGCAGTACTTC. Translating gives CAISEAILAGAEQYF.

The genes are TRBV3-1 (or the pseudogene TRBV3-2) and TRBJ2-7, with TRBD1 matching over 7 bases. Germline lookup yields CDR1 LGHDT and CDR2 YNNKEL (reference sequence). The CDR3 totals 15 residues. V was pared by 8 bases and J by 0 bases, with 10 bases of the junction left unmatched. The CDR3 protein is CASRGTGTVSYEQYF. CDR3 coding DNA: TGTGCCAGCCGGGGAACCGGGACAGTCTCCTACGAGCAGTACTTC.

On this clone itself: An end of the junction differs from the germline gene, which may be a read error. Additional DNA sequences in this sample encode the identical CDR3. V and J are TRBV9 and TRBJ2-3, with a tentative D call TRBD2 (6 bases). There are 16 residues in the CDR3. Germline V lookup: CDR1 SGDLS, CDR2 YYNGEE. The CDR3 here is CASSVALAASTDTQYF. Written as DNA, the CDR3 is TGTGCCAGCAGTGTAGCATTAGCGGCTAGCACAGATACGCAGTATTTT.

This chain links TRBV14 with TRBJ2-7; TRBD2 matches 10 bases. Germline CDR1 SGHDN, CDR2 FVKESK. With V trimmed by 4 bases and J by 1 base, 4 bases remained unmatched. This CDR3 contains 15 residues. For the CDR3, the DNA is TGTGCCAGCAGCCCTAGCGGGAGTTGGTCCTACGAGCAGTACTTC. Amino acid sequence: CASSPSGSWSYEQYF. The full variable domain, completed using reference TRBV14 and TRBJ2-7, is EAGVTQFPSHSVIEKGQTVTLRCDPISGHDNLYWYRRVMGKEIKFLLHFVKESKQDESGMPNNRFLAERTGGTYSTLKVQPAELEDSGVYFCASSPSGSWSYEQYFGPGTRLTVT.

The chain joins TRBV7-9 to TRBJ1-2; 8 nucleotides match TRBD1. V gave up 6 bases and J gave up 0 bases; unmatched junction bases: 6. This CDR3 comprises 15 residues. From germline, CDR1 is SEHNR and CDR2 FQNEAQ (reference sequence). The CDR3 sequence is CASSTSDRANYGYTF. The DNA of the CDR3 is TGTGCCAGCAGTACATCGGACAGGGCTAACTATGGCTACACCTTC.

V usage is TRBV10-3 and J usage is TRBJ2-3; weak D call: TRBD2 (7 bases). This CDR3 is 20 amino acids long. Trimming removed 6 bases at V and 0 bases at J, with 28 bases between. In germline, CDR1 is ENHRY, CDR2 SYGVKD. CDR3 DNA sequence: TGTGCCATCAGCGCCCTCGTCGGGGGCGGGAGAGGGACTAGCACAGATACGCAGTATTTT. Encoded protein: CAISALVGGGRGTSTDTQYF.

This chain connects TRBV12-3 or TRBV12-4 to TRBJ2-2; no clear D. Trimming shortened V by 6 bases and J by 6 bases, and 11 bases separated the two germline ends. The CDR3 totals 13 residues. This CDR3 is CASSRRWPGELFF. As DNA, the CDR3 is TGTGCCAGCAGCCGTAGGTGGCCCGGGGAGCTGTTTTTT.

The V gene is TRBV2, the J gene TRBJ1-5, with D tentatively TRBD1 (5 bases). V was shortened by 7 bases and J by 0 bases, with 13 bases between the two germline ends. The CDR3 extends over 15 amino acids. Germline V gives CDR1 SNHLY, CDR2 FYNNEI. In DNA, the CDR3 is TGTGCCAGCACCGGGGTGGACAATAGCAATCAGCCCCAGCATTTT. This translates into CASTGVDNSNQPQHF. The full variable domain, with the rest looked up from reference TRBV2 and TRBJ1-5, is EPEVTQTPSHQVTQMGQEVILRCVPISNHLYFYWYRQILGQKVEFLVSFYNNEISEKSEIFDDQFSVERPDGSNFTLKIRSTKLEDSAMYFCASTGVDNSNQPQHFGDGTRLSIL.